The 26 T cell receptor beta chains presented below share a single source sample, sequenced in a study of T cell repertoires in ileal Crohn's disease (dated by TCRdb to about 2019). Receptors were amplified or captured by the immunoSEQ multiplex PCR assay. TCRdb re-hosts the immuneACCESS table, in-frame sequences only. Its copies lack some clones; in the studies checked, an unresolved V gene accounts for under half of them, and the cause for the rest is not known. Within this sample are thousands of clones, with 69% of them counted one time only. Of the sample, roughly 16% is held by the ten largest clones. The source material was ileal tissue. These receptors were obtained from an adult with Crohn's disease.

This clone was seen once. A junction boundary mismatches the germline segment, possibly from a read error. Other nucleotide sequences in the sample specify the same CDR3. The J gene is TRBJ2-3, the V gene TRBV18; 9 bases match TRBD1. The CDR3 covers 14 residues. The germline gives CDR1 KGHSH, CDR2 LQKENI. The DNA for the CDR3 is TGTGCCAGCTCCGGACAGGGGCGCACCGATACGCAGTATTTT. Amino acid sequence: CASSGQGRTDTQYF.

This clone was recorded a few times. The rearrangement joins TRBV4-1 to TRBJ1-1, with 7 bases aligning to TRBD1. The CDR3 is 15 amino acids. Germline V CDR1 and CDR2: MGHRA, YSYEKL. V lost 3 bases to trimming and J lost 2 bases; unmatched junction nucleotides: 6. CDR3 DNA sequence: TGCGCCAGCAGCCAGACAGGGCTGGGTAACACTGAAGCTTTCTTT. It is translated as CASSQTGLGNTEAFF.

The chain couples TRBV6-1 to TRBJ1-2; tentative D call: TRBD1 (6 bases). The CDR3 extends over 14 amino acids. V was pared by 6 bases and J by 3 bases, with 14 bases between. CDR1 MNHNS and CDR2 SASEGT come from the germline V gene. In DNA, the CDR3 is TGTGCCAGCAGGGCATTTGGGGGCGACTATGGCTACACCTTC. This encodes CASRAFGGDYGYTF.

The V gene is TRBV2, the J gene TRBJ2-3, with D maybe TRBD2 (5 bases). This CDR3 spans 13 amino acids. The germline V and J ends were trimmed by 6 bases and 3 bases, with 10 bases remaining between them. CDR1 and CDR2 (germline): SNHLY, FYNNEI. As DNA, the CDR3 is TGTGCCAGCAGGGACTTCCTAACAGATACGCAGTATTTT. This encodes CASRDFLTDTQYF.

The V call is TRBV6-1, the J call TRBJ1-6; D uncertain. Germline loops: CDR1 MNHNS, CDR2 SASEGT. V gave up 1 base and J gave up 8 bases, with 6 bases separating them. CDR3 length: 13 residues. The CDR3 bases are TGTGCCAGCAGTGAAGTGGAGGATTCACCCCTCCACTTT. Its translation is CASSEVEDSPLHF.

The V and J genes are TRBV7-2 and TRBJ1-5; D is undetermined. CDR1 and CDR2 (germline): SGHTA, FQGNSA. V was shortened by 2 bases and J by 5 bases, with 7 bases between the two germline ends. The CDR3 length is 13 residues. CDR3: CASSLQLDQPQHF. The CDR3, as DNA: TGTGCCAGCAGCTTACAACTAGATCAGCCCCAGCATTTT. Filled out from reference TRBV7-2 and TRBJ1-5, the complete variable domain reads GAGVSQSPSNKVTEKGKDVELRCDPISGHTALYWYRQSLGQGLEFLIYFQGNSAPDKSGLPSDRFSAERTGGSVSTLTIQRTQQEDSAVYLCASSLQLDQPQHFGDGTRLSIL.

The gene calls are TRBV4-2 and TRBJ2-1; 13 nucleotides agree with TRBD2. The CDR3 is 17 amino acids. V shed 4 bases and J 4 bases; nucleotides not matched to a gene: 7. The V gene's germline CDR1 is LGHNA and CDR2 YNFKEQ. The CDR3 DNA reads as TGTGCCAGCAGCCCGCAGACTAGCGGGGGGTATTACAATGAGCAGTTCTTC. This sequence encodes CASSPQTSGGYYNEQFF.

The genes are TRBV5-1 and TRBJ2-3, with 12 positions matching TRBD2. CDR1 and CDR2 (germline): SGHRS, YFSETQ. CDR3 length: 17 residues. V trimming: 4 bases; J trimming: 0 bases; junction bases outside the gene matches: 6. CDR3 loop: CASSRGTSGSSTDTQYF. DNA of the CDR3: TGCGCCAGCAGCCGGGGGACTAGCGGGTCTAGCACAGATACGCAGTATTTT.

V gene TRBV19 combines with J gene TRBJ1-5; 8 bases match TRBD1. With 6 bases clipped from V and 2 bases from J, the junction kept 3 bases outside the gene matches. From germline, CDR1 is LNHDA and CDR2 SQIVND (reference sequence). CDR3 size: 14 residues. The CDR3 sequence: CASSQTGGNQPQHF. The CDR3 coding sequence is TGTGCCAGTAGCCAGACAGGGGGCAATCAGCCCCAGCATTTT.

The chain is built from TRBV4-2 and TRBJ1-2, with 8 bases identical to TRBD1. Germline values: CDR1 LGHNA, CDR2 YNFKEQ. V lost 1 base to trimming and J lost 4 bases; unmatched junction nucleotides: 5. The length of the CDR3 is 15 residues. The CDR3 DNA is TGTGCCAGCAGCCAAGGACAGGGGTCGGGCTATGGCTACACCTTC. This encodes CASSQGQGSGYGYTF.

By share, this clone ranks as large. The chain joins TRBV5-1 to TRBJ1-3; 12 nucleotides agree with TRBD1. There are 17 residues in the CDR3. With 4 bases clipped from V and 1 base from J, the junction kept 6 bases outside the gene matches. Germline assignment: CDR1 SGHRS and CDR2 YFSETQ. The CDR3 loop reads CASSPGTGGISGNTIYF. The CDR3 DNA reads TGCGCCAGCAGCCCCGGGACAGGGGGCATTTCTGGAAACACCATATATTTT.

The chain is built from TRBV4-1 and TRBJ2-5; a weak D match, TRBD1 (5 bases). The last part of the DNA fits TRBJ2-7 better; the J call may be wrong. From germline, CDR1 is MGHRA and CDR2 YSYEKL. This CDR3 region has 15 residues. DNA of the CDR3: TGCGCCAGCAGCCAAGCAACAGGCCGGTTGCGCGAGCAGTACTTC. This encodes CASSQATGRLREQYF.

The rearrangement uses TRBV6-5 and TRBJ1-2, with 7 bases matching TRBD1. Germline CDR1 is MNHEY and CDR2 is SVGAGI. V trimming: 2 bases; J trimming: 4 bases; junction bases outside the gene matches: 4. The length of the CDR3 is 14 residues. CDR3 DNA sequence: TGTGCCAGCAGTTACCTACAGGGGTCCTATGGCTACACCTTC. It specifies CASSYLQGSYGYTF.

This clone has a handful of counts. The chain combines TRBV19 with TRBJ1-1, with D tentatively TRBD1 (5 bases). Germline V gives CDR1 LNHDA, CDR2 SQIVND (reference sequence). The CDR3 is 15 residues long. The V end lost 5 bases, the J end lost 11 bases, and 24 bases lay between the germline ends. The CDR3 sequence: CASSAEGEENTRAFF. CDR3 nucleotides: TGTGCCAGTAGTGCTGAAGGGGAAGAGAACACTCGGGCTTTCTTT.

CDR3 DNA: TGTGCCAGCAGCTCGATTGAGTCTCTGTCCGGAAACACCATATATTTT. As protein: CASSSIESLSGNTIYF. The V and J genes are TRBV13 and TRBJ1-3, with D unclear. With 4 bases removed from V and 4 bases from J, the gap between germline ends came to 17 bases. Germline V CDR1 and CDR2: PRHDT, FYEKMQ (reference sequence). This CDR3 is 16 amino acids long.

This clone is labeled as large. The chain recombines TRBV29-1 with TRBJ1-4, with D maybe TRBD1 (6 bases). The CDR3 has 10 amino acids. Germline CDR1 and CDR2: SQVTM and ANQGSEA. Trimming shortened V by 7 bases and J by 10 bases, and 10 bases separated the two germline ends. CDR3 region: CSGSRGKLFF. CDR3 coding DNA: TGCAGCGGTTCCAGGGGAAAACTGTTTTTT.

CDR3 sequence (DNA): TGTGCCAGCAGTGACAAAGAGCGGAATGAGCAGTTCTTC. Amino acid sequence: CASSDKERNEQFF. The rearrangement links TRBV6-4 to TRBJ2-1, with a possible D match to TRBD2 (5 bases). Trimming cost V 2 bases and J 7 bases, with 9 bases left between them. This CDR3 is built from 13 residues. Germline V gene lookup returns CDR1 MRHNA and CDR2 SNTAGT.

The chain joins TRBV27 to TRBJ2-3; 12 bases line up with TRBD2. There are 17 residues in the CDR3. The trim removed 5 bases at V and 1 base at J, leaving 7 bases unmatched. In germline, CDR1 is MNHEY, CDR2 SMNVEV (reference sequence). In nucleotides, the CDR3 is TGTGCCAGCAGTCGCGCTAGCGGGGGGGCCCGCACAGATACGCAGTATTTT. It yields the protein CASSRASGGARTDTQYF.

This clone occurred a few times. This chain links TRBV27 with TRBJ1-2; D ambiguous. Trimming cost V 6 bases and J 6 bases, with 23 bases left between them. The V gene's germline CDR1 is MNHEY and CDR2 SMNVEV (reference sequence). The CDR3 is 16 amino acids. Here the CDR3 DNA reads TGTGCCAGCAGCCCATCCGGGTCCGTCCAATTGAATGGCTACACCTTC. It yields the protein CASSPSGSVQLNGYTF.

The J gene is TRBJ1-1, the V gene TRBV9; no clear D gene. The V gene lost 0 bases and the J gene lost 4 bases, with 10 bases spanning the gap. Germline CDR1 and CDR2: SGDLS and YYNGEE. The CDR3 runs 14 residues. CDR3 bases: TGTGCCAGCAGCGTAGTGGAGGTGCCCACTGAAGCTTTCTTT. This sequence encodes CASSVVEVPTEAFF.

There are a few counts of this clone. This chain joins TRBV7-9 and TRBJ1-1; D is perhaps TRBD1 (6 bases). The germline CDR1 and CDR2 sequences are SEHNR and FQNEAQ (reference sequence). CDR3 length equals 16 residues. Trimming took off 2 bases at V and 1 base at J, with 14 bases between the two ends. The CDR3 reads CASSLSWGRGNTEAFF. Written as DNA, the CDR3 is TGTGCCAGCAGCTTAAGCTGGGGGCGTGGGAACACTGAAGCTTTCTTT.

This clone occurred a few times. The CDR3 sequence: CASGGGYYGYTF. In nucleotides, the CDR3 is TGTGCCAGCGGCGGGGGCTACTATGGCTACACCTTC. The genes are TRBV6-5 and TRBJ1-2, with D maybe TRBD1 (6 bases). The CDR3 has 12 residues. V shed 8 bases and J shed 3 bases, with 10 bases lying between them. Germline V gene lookup returns CDR1 MNHEY and CDR2 SVGAGI.

This chain uses TRBV4-1 with TRBJ1-4; weak D call: TRBD1 (6 bases). From germline, CDR1 is MGHRA and CDR2 YSYEKL. This CDR3 has 16 residues. Trimming left V 2 bases short and J 7 bases short, with 17 bases between. The DNA of the CDR3 is TGCGCCAGCAGCCAAAGGGGGTCCCGGACAGTTGAAAAACTGTTTTTT. Its translation: CASSQRGSRTVEKLFF.

The J gene is TRBJ1-5, the V gene TRBV30; TRBD1 matches at 7 bases. The CDR3 extends over 16 amino acids. V lost 1 base, J lost 4 bases, and 10 bases stayed unmatched. Germline V lookup: CDR1 GTSNPN, CDR2 SVGIG (reference sequence). CDR3 in DNA: TGTGCCTGGAGTGAAGGGGGACAGCCAGAAAATCAGCCCCAGCATTTT. Translation: CAWSEGGQPENQPQHF.

This chain connects TRBV6-1 to TRBJ2-7; 10 nucleotides agree with TRBD2. Germline values: CDR1 MNHNS, CDR2 SASEGT. V was pared by 4 bases and J by 4 bases, with 7 bases of the junction left unmatched. This CDR3 comprises 15 residues. The CDR3, as DNA: TGTGCCAGCAGTGCAATTAGCGGGGGGCGTTACGAGCAGTACTTC. It yields the protein CASSAISGGRYEQYF.

This clone has only a few counts. J is TRBJ1-1 and V is TRBV4-2, with 8 nucleotides matching TRBD1. Germline V gene sequence: CDR1 LGHNA, CDR2 YNFKEQ. The CDR3 totals 16 residues. The junction had 5 bases not matched to a gene; V was cut back by 1 base and J by 1 base. The DNA for the CDR3 is TGTGCCAGCAGCCAAGTTGCAGGGGGCAGGAACACTGAAGCTTTCTTT. Protein product: CASSQVAGGRNTEAFF.